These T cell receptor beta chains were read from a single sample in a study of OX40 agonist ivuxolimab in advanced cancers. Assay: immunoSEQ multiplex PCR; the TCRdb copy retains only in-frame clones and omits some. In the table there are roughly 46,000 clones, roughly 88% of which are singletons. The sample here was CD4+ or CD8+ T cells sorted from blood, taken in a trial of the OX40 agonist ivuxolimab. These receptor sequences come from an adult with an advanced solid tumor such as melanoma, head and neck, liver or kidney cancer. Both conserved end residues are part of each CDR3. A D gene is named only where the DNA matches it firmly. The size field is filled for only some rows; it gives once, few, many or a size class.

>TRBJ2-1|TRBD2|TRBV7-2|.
TGTGCCAGCAGCTTACAGCGGGGCTCCTACAATGAGCAGTTCTTC
CASSLQRGSYNEQFF
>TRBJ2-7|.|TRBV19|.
TGTGCCAGTAGCAGGGGGGAATACGAGCAGTACTTC
CASSRGEYEQYF
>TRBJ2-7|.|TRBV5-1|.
TGCGCCAGCAGCTTGGTACAGACTGGGGAGCAGTACTTC
CASSLVQTGEQYF
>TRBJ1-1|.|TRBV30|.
TGTGCCTGGGGATCAGACAGAAAGCGGATTCAACCTGAAGCTTTCTTT
CAWGSDRKRIQPEAFF
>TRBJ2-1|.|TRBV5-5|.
TGTGCCAGCAGTCCTGGACTGCTCTTAAATCATGAGCAGTTCTTC
CASSPGLLLNHEQFF
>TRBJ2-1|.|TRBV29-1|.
TGCAGCACCCGCCTGAACAATGAGCAGTTCTTC
CSTRLNNEQFF
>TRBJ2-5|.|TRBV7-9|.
TGTGCCAGCAGCTTAGCGGGTAGCCCCTGGAGCGGGGAGACCCAGTACTTC
CASSLAGSPWSGETQYF
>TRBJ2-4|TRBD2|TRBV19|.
TGTGCCAGTAGTGCTAGCGGGGGGAACATTCAGTACTTC
CASSASGGNIQYF
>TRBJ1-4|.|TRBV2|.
TGTGCCAGCAGTCCAGGGATCAATCGTGAAAAACTGTTTTTT
CASSPGINREKLFF
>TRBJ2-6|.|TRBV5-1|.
TGCGCCAGCAGCCTATCGACGGGCTCTGGGGCCAACGTCCTGACTTTC
CASSLSTGSGANVLTF
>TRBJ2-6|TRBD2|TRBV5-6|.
TGTGCCAGCAGCTTGTTTACTAGCGGGGCCCCCTCTGGGGCCAACGTCCTGACTTTC
CASSLFTSGAPSGANVLTF
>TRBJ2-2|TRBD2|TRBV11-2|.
TGTGCCAGCAGCTTAGTATCGTCTAGCGGATACACCGGGGAGCTGTTTTTT
CASSLVSSSGYTGELFF
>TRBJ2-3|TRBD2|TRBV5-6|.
TGTGCCAGCAGGGTAGCGGTGCGGGAGACAGATACGCAGTATTTT
CASRVAVRETDTQYF
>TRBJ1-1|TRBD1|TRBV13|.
TGTGCCAGCAGCCGGGACAGGGGTACTGAAGCTTTCTTT
CASSRDRGTEAFF
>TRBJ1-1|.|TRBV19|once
TGTGCCAGTAGTTTGGGGATGCAAAAAGCTTTCTTT
CASSLGMQKAFF